Listed below are T cell receptor beta chains from one sample, sequenced in a study of regulatory T cells in long-lasting Graves disease. From the multiplex PCR reads, TCRdb called clonotypes with MiXCR, one entry per CDR3 protein. The data show about 350,000 distinct CDR3 sequences, around 15% seen once. The data were also submitted as part of a second study, on T cells in Graves' hyperthyroidism and ophthalmopathy.

The sample was peripheral blood mononuclear cells (PBMCs), taken at new diagnosis, from a patient treated with antithyroid drugs. The receptors shown here come from a middle-aged man with Graves disease. Each CDR3 is given with its conserved first and last residue. A D gene is named only where the DNA matches it firmly. Part of the rows lack a size; the others show once, few, many or a class for expanded clones.

clone size: -
D gene: -
J gene: TRBJ1-4
V gene: TRBV24-1
CDR3 protein: CATSDNGLSKKLFF
CDR3 DNA: TGTGCCACCAGTGATAACGGGCTCTCCAAAAAACTGTTTTTT

clone size: -
D gene: -
J gene: TRBJ2-7
V gene: TRBV6-1
CDR3 protein: CASSRAGTPPYEQYF
CDR3 DNA: TGTGCCAGCAGTCGGGCCGGGACGCCACCCTACGAGCAGTACTTC

clone size: -
D gene: TRBD2
J gene: TRBJ2-5
V gene: TRBV9
CDR3 protein: CASSVGAGAQYF
CDR3 DNA: TGTGCCAGCAGCGTAGGGGCGGGGGCCCAGTACTTC

clone size: few
D gene: -
J gene: TRBJ2-5
V gene: TRBV29-1
CDR3 protein: CSVGLFQETQYF
CDR3 DNA: TGCAGCGTTGGACTGTTCCAAGAGACCCAGTACTTC

clone size: -
D gene: -
J gene: TRBJ1-4
V gene: TRBV27
CDR3 protein: CAVSLIPLSNEKLFF
CDR3 DNA: TGTGCCGTCAGTTTAATTCCGCTCTCTAATGAAAAACTGTTTTTT

clone size: many
D gene: TRBD2
J gene: TRBJ2-1
V gene: TRBV28
CDR3 protein: CASLSPGGWHEQFF
CDR3 DNA: TGTGCCAGCCTTTCCCCGGGGGGATGGCATGAGCAGTTCTTC

clone size: -
D gene: TRBD1
J gene: TRBJ1-4
V gene: TRBV30
CDR3 protein: CACNRDSNEKLFF
CDR3 DNA: TGTGCCTGCAACCGGGACAGTAATGAAAAACTGTTTTTT

clone size: many
D gene: -
J gene: TRBJ1-1
V gene: TRBV28
CDR3 protein: CASSWASRGMNTEAFF
CDR3 DNA: TGTGCCAGCAGCTGGGCGTCGAGGGGCATGAACACTGAAGCTTTCTTT

clone size: few
D gene: TRBD1
J gene: TRBJ2-7
V gene: TRBV9
CDR3 protein: CASSAGGGQGYEQYF
CDR3 DNA: TGTGCCAGCAGCGCTGGGGGGGGACAGGGCTACGAGCAGTACTTC

clone size: -
D gene: -
J gene: TRBJ2-3
V gene: TRBV12-5
CDR3 protein: CASGLVLGGGAVTDTQYF
CDR3 DNA: TGTGCTAGTGGTTTGGTACTGGGGGGCGGGGCGGTCACAGATACGCAGTATTTT

clone size: -
D gene: TRBD1
J gene: TRBJ2-1
V gene: TRBV3-1
CDR3 protein: CASSQGAQGQQFF
CDR3 DNA: TGTGCCAGCAGCCAAGGGGCACAGGGGCAGCAGTTCTTC

clone size: few
D gene: -
J gene: TRBJ1-5
V gene: TRBV12-3/TRBV12-4
CDR3 protein: CASSLGQGSDQPQHF
CDR3 DNA: TGTGCCAGCTCCCTGGGGCAGGGATCGGATCAGCCCCAGCATTTT

clone size: many
D gene: -
J gene: TRBJ2-7
V gene: TRBV5-1
CDR3 protein: CASSLVSAYEQYF
CDR3 DNA: TGCGCCAGCAGCTTGGTTTCAGCCTACGAGCAGTACTTC

clone size: many
D gene: -
J gene: TRBJ2-2
V gene: TRBV27
CDR3 protein: CASSLFSTGELFF
CDR3 DNA: TGTGCCAGCAGTCTCTTTAGTACCGGGGAGCTGTTTTTT

clone size: -
D gene: -
J gene: TRBJ2-3
V gene: TRBV5-1
CDR3 protein: CASSFDASTDTQYF
CDR3 DNA: TGCGCCAGCAGCTTTGACGCTAGCACAGATACGCAGTATTTT

clone size: many
D gene: -
J gene: TRBJ2-1
V gene: TRBV7-2
CDR3 protein: CASSQQGFSYNEQFF
CDR3 DNA: TGTGCCAGCAGCCAGCAGGGGTTCTCCTACAATGAGCAGTTCTTC

clone size: -
D gene: -
J gene: TRBJ2-7
V gene: TRBV24-1
CDR3 protein: CATSPGTAAYEQYF
CDR3 DNA: TGTGCCACCAGCCCCGGGACTGCTGCCTACGAGCAGTACTTC

clone size: few
D gene: -
J gene: TRBJ2-5
V gene: TRBV6-1
CDR3 protein: CASGNRGGGTQYF
CDR3 DNA: TGTGCCAGCGGGAATCGGGGCGGAGGGACCCAGTACTTC